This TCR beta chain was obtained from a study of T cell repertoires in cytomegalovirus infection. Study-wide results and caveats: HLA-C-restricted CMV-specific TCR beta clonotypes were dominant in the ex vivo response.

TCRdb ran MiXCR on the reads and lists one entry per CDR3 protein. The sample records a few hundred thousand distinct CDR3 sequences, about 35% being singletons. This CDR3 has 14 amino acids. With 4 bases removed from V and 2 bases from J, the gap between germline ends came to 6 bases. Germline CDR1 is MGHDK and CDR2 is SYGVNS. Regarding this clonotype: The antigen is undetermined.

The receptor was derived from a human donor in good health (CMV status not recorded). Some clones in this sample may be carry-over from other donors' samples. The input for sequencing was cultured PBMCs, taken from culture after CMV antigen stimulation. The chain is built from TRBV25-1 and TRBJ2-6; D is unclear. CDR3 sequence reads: CASSAQTGANVLTF. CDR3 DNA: TGTGCCAGCAGTGCCCAAACTGGGGCCAACGTCCTGACTTTC.